This TCR beta chain was captured by sequencing in a study of neurological immune-mediated disorders. Using its own MiXCR run on the 5' RACE reads, TCRdb lists one record per CDR3 protein. Found here are about 80,000 distinct CDR3 sequences, around a tenth of them singletons; the top ten hold approximately 1.5%. CDR1 is MDHEN, CDR2 SYDVKM, per germline. V gave up 5 bases and J gave up 1 base, with 11 bases separating them. This CDR3 spans 14 amino acids. This clonotype came up many times. The receptor comes from a man aged 45 to 65 in good health. The J gene is TRBJ1-1, the V gene TRBV28, with D possibly matching TRBD1 (6 bases). The sample comprised PBMCs. In nucleotides, the CDR3 is TGTGCCAGCAGTCCGGGGACACCGAACACTGAAGCTTTCTTT. Residues: CASSPGTPNTEAFF.